This TCR beta chain was identified during a study of naive and memory T cell subsets. Germline CDR1 reads SGHVS; CDR2 reads FQNEAQ. V was pared by 4 bases and J by 0 bases, with 13 bases of the junction left unmatched. The CDR3 extends over 19 amino acids. Both TRBC1 and TRBC2 were covered by a beta constant-region primer of two equimolar oligonucleotides. The ligated cDNA underwent four PCR rounds using SP2 and nested alpha and beta constant-region primers. The cDNA 3' end received a ligated single-stranded oligonucleotide carrying the SP2 primer and a 12-nucleotide UMI. A single record per CDR3 protein comes from TCRdb applying MiXCR to the UMI-ligation and nested PCR reads. The sample has 17,000 or so distinct CDR3 sequences, just over 8.5% seen once; the top ten hold roughly 23%.

The sample comprised central memory CD8+ T cells from blood. This clonotype originated in a human donor in good health. The chain has TRBV7-8 and TRBJ2-1; 9 bases match TRBD1. CDR3 DNA sequence: TGTGCCAGCAGCTCGGGACAGGGTAGAATCAGAAGCTCCTACAATGAGCAGTTCTTC. Encoded protein: CASSSGQGRIRSSYNEQFF.